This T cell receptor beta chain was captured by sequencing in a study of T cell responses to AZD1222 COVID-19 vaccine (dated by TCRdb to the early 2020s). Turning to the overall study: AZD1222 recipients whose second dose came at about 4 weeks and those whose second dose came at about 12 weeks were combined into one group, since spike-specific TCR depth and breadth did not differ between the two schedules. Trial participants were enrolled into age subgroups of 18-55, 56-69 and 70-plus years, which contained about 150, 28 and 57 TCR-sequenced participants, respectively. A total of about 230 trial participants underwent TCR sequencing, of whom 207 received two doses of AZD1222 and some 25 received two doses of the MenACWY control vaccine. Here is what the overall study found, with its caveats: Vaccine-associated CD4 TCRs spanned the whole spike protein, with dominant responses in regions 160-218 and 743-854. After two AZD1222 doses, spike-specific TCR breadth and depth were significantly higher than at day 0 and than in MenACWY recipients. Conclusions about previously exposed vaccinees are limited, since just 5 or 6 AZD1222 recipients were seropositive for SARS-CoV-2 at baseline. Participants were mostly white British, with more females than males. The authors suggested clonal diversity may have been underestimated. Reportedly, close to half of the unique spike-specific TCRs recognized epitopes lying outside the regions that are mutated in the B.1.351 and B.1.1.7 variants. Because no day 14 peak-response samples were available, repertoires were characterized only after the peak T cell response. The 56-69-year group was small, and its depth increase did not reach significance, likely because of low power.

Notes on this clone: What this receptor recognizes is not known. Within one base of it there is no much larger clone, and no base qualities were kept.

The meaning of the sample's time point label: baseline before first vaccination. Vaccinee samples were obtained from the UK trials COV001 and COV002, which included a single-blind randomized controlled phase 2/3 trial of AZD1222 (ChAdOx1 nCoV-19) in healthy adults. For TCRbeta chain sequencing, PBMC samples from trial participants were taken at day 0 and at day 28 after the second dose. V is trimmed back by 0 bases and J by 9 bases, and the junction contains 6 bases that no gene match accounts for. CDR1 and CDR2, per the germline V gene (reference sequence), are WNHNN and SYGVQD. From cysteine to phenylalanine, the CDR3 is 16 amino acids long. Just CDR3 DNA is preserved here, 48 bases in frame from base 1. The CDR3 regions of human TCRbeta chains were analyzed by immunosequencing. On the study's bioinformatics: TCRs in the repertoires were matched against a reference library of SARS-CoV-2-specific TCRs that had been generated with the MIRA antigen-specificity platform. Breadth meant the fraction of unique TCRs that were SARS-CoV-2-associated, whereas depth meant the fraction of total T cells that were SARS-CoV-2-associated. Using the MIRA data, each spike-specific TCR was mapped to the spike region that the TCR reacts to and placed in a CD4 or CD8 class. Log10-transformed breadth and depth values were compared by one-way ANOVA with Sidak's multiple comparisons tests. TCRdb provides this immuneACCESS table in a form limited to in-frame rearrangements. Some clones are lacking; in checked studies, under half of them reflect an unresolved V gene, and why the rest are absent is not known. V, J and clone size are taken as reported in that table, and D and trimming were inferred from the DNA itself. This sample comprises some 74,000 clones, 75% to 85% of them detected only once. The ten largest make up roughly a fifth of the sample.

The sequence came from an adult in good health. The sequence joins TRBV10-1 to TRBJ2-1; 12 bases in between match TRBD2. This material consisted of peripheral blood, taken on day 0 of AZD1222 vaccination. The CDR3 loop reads CASSESASGRAGEQFF. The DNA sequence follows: TGCGCCAGCAGTGAGTCAGCTAGCGGGAGGGCCGGTGAGCAGTTCTTC.